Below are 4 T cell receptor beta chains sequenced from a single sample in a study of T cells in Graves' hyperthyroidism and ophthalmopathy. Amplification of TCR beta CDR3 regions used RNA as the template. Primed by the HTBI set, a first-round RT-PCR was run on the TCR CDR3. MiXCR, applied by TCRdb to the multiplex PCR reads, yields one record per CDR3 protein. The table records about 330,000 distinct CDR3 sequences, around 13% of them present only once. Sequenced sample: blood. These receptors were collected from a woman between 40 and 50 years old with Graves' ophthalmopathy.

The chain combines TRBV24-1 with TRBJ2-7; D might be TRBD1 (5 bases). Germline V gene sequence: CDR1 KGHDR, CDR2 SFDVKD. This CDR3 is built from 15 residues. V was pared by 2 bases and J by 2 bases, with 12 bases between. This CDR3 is CATSDSRAGTYEQYF. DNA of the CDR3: TGTGCCACCAGTGATTCCCGCGCAGGGACCTACGAGCAGTACTTC.

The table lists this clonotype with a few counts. The CDR3 loop reads CASSSGITYEQYF. In DNA, the CDR3 is TGCGCCAGCAGCTCCGGGATTACCTACGAGCAGTACTTC. J is TRBJ2-7 and V is TRBV5-1, with a tentative D call TRBD2 (5 bases). V was trimmed by 3 bases and J by 2 bases, leaving 9 bases between them. The CDR3 extends over 13 amino acids. CDR1 and CDR2 from the germline V gene are SGHRS and YFSETQ.

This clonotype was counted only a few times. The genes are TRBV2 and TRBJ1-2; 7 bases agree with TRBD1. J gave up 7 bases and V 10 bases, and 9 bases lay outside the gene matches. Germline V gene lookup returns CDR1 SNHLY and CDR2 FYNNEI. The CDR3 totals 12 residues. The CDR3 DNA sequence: TGTGCCATTTACAGGGGAAGGTCTGGCTACACCTTC. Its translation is CAIYRGRSGYTF.

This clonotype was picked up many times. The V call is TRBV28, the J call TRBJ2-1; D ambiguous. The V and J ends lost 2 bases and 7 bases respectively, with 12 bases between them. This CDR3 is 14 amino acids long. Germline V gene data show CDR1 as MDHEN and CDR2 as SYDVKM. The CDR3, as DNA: TGTGCCAGCAGTTTAGTGGCGGAAAGAAATGAGCAGTTCTTC. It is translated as CASSLVAERNEQFF.